This TCR beta chain was profiled in a study of blood T cell repertoires in COVID-19. Looking at the study overall: Whether acute or convalescent, the COVID-19 samples came from the United States, Italy and Spain.

As handled by the study authors: The assay estimated nucleated cells by amplifying reference gene primers. Sequenced by immunoSEQ multiplex PCR; TCRdb stores in-frame clones only, minus some. The DNA was the basis for D and trimming; V, J and clone size are from that table. The sample records roughly 120,000 clones, about 80% being singletons. Germline V gene sequence: CDR1 GTSNPN, CDR2 SVGIG (reference sequence). This CDR3 contains 13 residues. Trimming stripped 1 base from V and 9 bases from J, with 13 bases between. This clone was observed once. The V gene is TRBV30, the J gene TRBJ2-1; possible D gene TRBD1, 5 bases. The origin of this receptor is a man between 65 and 85 years old with active or convalescent COVID-19. Sequencing input: peripheral blood. CDR3 protein: CAWSENRQGEQFF. The CDR3 DNA reads as TGTGCCTGGAGTGAGAACAGGCAAGGTGAGCAGTTCTTC.